This note documents a single T cell receptor (beta chain) sequence. After removal of 5 bases from V and 6 bases from J, the junction contained 6 bases not matched to a gene. The CDR3 length is 15 residues. Germline V CDR1 and CDR2: SGHVS, FQNEAQ. This sample is drawn from a study of blood T cell repertoires in COVID-19. About the research overall: T cells, B-cell-depleted T cells, or PBMCs supplied cDNA or gDNA.

As handled by the study authors: For nucleated cells, counts were estimated from reference gene primer amplification. Sequencing was performed with immunoSEQ multiplex PCR; in TCRdb, only in-frame clones are kept and a portion is missing. V, J and clone size were drawn from that table, and D and trimming were deduced from the DNA. Of about 20,000 clones listed, approximately 95% were seen once; the top ten hold about 4%. The gene calls are TRBV7-8 and TRBJ2-7, with 14 nucleotides matching TRBD2. The specimen sequenced was peripheral blood. The sequence derives from a woman between 50 and 59 years old with active COVID-19. The CDR3 sequence: CASSPGGLAGVEQYF. DNA of the CDR3: TGTGCCAGCAGCCCCGGGGGACTAGCGGGAGTCGAGCAGTACTTC. The full variable domain, its missing parts supplied by reference TRBV7-8 and TRBJ2-7, is GAGVSQSPRYKVAKRGQDVALRCDPISGHVSLFWYQQALGQGPEFLTYFQNEAQLDKSGLPSDRFFAERPEGSVSTLKIQRTQQEDSAVYLCASSPGGLAGVEQYFGPGTRLTVT.